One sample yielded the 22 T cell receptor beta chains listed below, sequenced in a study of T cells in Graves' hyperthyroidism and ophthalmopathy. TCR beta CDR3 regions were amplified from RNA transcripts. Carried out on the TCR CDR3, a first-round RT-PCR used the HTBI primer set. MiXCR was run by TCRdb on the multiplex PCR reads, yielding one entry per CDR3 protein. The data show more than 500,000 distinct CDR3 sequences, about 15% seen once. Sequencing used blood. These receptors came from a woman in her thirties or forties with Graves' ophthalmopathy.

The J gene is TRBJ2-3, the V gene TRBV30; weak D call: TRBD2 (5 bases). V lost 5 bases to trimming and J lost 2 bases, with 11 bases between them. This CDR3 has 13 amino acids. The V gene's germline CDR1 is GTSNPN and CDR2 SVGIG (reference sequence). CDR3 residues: CAWASGSTDTQYF. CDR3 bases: TGTGCCTGGGCCAGCGGATCCACAGATACGCAGTATTTT.

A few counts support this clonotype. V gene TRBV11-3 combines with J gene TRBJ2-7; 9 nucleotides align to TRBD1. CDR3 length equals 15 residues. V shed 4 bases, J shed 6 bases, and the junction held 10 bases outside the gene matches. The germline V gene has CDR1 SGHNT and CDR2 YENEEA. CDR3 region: CASSSNGGTGSEQYF. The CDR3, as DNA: TGTGCCAGCAGCTCCAATGGTGGGACAGGGTCCGAGCAGTACTTC.

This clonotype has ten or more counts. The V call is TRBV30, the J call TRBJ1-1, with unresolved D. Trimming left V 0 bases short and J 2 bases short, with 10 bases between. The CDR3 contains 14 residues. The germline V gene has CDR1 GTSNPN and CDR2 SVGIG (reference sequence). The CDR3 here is CAWSVPPSNTEAFF. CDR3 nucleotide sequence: TGTGCCTGGAGTGTACCCCCAAGTAACACTGAAGCTTTCTTT.

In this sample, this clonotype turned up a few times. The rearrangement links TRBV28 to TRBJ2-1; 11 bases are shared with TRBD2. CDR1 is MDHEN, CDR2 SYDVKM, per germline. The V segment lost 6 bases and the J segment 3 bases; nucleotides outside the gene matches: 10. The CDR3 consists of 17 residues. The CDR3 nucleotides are TGTGCCAGCAGCCTAAAGGGACTAGCGGAGAACTACAATGAGCAGTTCTTC. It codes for CASSLKGLAENYNEQFF.

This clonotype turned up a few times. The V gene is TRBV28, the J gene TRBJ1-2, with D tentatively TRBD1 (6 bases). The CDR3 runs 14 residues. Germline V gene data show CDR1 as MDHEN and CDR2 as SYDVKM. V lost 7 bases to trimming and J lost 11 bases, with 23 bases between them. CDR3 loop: CASTEPPGQMRYTF. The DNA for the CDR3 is TGTGCCAGCACCGAACCTCCGGGACAAATGCGGTACACCTTC.

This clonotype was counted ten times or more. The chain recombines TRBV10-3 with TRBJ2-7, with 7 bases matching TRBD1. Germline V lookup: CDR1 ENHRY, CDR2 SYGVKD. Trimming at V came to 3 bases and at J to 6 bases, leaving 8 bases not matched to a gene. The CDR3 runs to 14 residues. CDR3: CAISDLTGRGEQYF. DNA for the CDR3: TGTGCCATCAGTGACTTGACAGGGCGCGGCGAGCAGTACTTC.

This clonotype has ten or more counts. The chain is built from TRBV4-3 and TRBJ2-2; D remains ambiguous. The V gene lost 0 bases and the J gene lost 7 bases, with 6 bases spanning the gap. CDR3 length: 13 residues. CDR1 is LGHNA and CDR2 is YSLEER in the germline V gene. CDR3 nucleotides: TGCGCCAGCAGCCAAGATAGGCACGGGGAGCTGTTTTTT. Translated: CASSQDRHGELFF.

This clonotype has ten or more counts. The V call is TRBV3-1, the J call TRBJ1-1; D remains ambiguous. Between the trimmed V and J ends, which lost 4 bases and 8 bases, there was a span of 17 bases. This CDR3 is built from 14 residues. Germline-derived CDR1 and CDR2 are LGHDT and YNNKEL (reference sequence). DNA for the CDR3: TGTGCCAGCAGCCGGACTGAGGACCCGTTAGAAGCTTTCTTT. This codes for CASSRTEDPLEAFF.

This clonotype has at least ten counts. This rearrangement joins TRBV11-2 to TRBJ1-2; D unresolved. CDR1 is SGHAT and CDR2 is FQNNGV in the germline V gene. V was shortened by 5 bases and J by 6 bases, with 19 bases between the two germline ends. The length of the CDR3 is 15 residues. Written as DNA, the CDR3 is TGTGCCAGCAGCCCCCTGGGCAGGATGAGGGATGGCTACACCTTC. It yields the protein CASSPLGRMRDGYTF.

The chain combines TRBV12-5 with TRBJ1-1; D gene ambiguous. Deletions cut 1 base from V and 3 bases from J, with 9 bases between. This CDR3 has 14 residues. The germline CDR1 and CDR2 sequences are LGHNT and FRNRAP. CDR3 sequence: CASGLDAVHTEAFF. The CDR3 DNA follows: TGTGCTAGTGGTTTGGACGCAGTGCACACTGAAGCTTTCTTT.

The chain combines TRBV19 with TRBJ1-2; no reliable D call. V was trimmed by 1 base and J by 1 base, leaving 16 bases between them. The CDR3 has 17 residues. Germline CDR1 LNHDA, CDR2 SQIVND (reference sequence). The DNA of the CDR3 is TGTGCCAGTAGTATAGTCTCTTACAAGCTCGGTAACTATGGCTACACCTTC. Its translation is CASSIVSYKLGNYGYTF.

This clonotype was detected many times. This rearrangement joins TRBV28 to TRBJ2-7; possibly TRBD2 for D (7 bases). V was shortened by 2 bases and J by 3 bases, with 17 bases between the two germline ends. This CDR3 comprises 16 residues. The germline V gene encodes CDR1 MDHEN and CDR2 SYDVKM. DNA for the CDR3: TGTGCCAGCAGTTTAGCGGGGGCCTTGACCATCTACGAGCAGTACTTC. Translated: CASSLAGALTIYEQYF.

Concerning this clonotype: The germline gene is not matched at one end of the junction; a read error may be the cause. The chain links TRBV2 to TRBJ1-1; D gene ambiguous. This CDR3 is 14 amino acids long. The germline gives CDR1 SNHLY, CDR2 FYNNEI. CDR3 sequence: CASSELVSETEAFF. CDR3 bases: TGTGCCAGCAGTGAGCTCGTCAGCGAAACTGAGGCTTTCTTT.

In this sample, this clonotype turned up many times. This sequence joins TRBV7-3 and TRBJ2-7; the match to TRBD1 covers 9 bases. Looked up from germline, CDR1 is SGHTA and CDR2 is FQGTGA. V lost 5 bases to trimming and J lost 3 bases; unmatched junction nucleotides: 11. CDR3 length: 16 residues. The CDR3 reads CASSESGQGQGYEQYF. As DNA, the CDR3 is TGTGCCAGCAGCGAGAGCGGACAGGGGCAGGGCTACGAGCAGTACTTC.

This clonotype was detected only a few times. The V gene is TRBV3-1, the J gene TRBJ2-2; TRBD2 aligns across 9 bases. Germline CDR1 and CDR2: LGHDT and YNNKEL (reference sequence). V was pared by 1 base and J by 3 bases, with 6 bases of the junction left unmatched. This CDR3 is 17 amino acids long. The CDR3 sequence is CASSQVGSGSYTGELFF. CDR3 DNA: TGTGCCAGCAGCCAAGTTGGTAGCGGGAGTTACACCGGGGAGCTGTTTTTT.

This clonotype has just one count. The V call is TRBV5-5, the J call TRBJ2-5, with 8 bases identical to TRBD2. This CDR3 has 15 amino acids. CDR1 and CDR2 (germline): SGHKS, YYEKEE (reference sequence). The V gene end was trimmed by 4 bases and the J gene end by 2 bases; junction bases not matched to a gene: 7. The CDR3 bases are TGTGCCAGCAGCCGGGGACTAGGGTTGCAAGAGACCCAGTACTTC. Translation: CASSRGLGLQETQYF.

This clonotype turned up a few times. The CDR3 sequence: CASSFGTASEQYF. In DNA, the CDR3 is TGTGCCAGCAGCTTCGGGACAGCTAGCGAGCAGTACTTC. The V call is TRBV11-3, the J call TRBJ2-7; 7 nucleotides agree with TRBD1. Losses at the gene ends were 3 bases for V and 6 bases for J; bases not matched to a gene: 5. The CDR3 totals 13 residues. CDR1 is SGHNT and CDR2 is YENEEA in the germline V gene.

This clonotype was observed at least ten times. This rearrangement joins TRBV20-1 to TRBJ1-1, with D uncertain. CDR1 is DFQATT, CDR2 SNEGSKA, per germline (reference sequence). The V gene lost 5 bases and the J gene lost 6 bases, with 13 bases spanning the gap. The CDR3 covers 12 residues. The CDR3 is CSAFALRAEAFF. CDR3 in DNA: TGCAGTGCTTTTGCCCTGAGGGCTGAAGCTTTCTTT.

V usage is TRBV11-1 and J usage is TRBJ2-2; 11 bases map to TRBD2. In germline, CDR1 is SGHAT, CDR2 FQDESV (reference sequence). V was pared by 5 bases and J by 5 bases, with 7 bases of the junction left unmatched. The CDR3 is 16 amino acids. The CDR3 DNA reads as TGTGCCAGCAGCGTTCGACTAGCGGGAAGGACCGGGGAGCTGTTTTTT. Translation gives CASSVRLAGRTGELFF.

This chain's CDR3 is CASRLNSGTGFNEQYF. In DNA form, the CDR3 reads TGTGCCAGCAGATTAAATTCCGGGACAGGGTTTAACGAGCAGTACTTC. The chain is built from TRBV6-5 and TRBJ2-7; TRBD1 agrees at 9 bases. V lost 6 bases, J lost 5 bases, and 14 bases stayed unmatched. The CDR3 has 16 residues. Germline CDR1 is MNHEY and CDR2 is SVGAGI.

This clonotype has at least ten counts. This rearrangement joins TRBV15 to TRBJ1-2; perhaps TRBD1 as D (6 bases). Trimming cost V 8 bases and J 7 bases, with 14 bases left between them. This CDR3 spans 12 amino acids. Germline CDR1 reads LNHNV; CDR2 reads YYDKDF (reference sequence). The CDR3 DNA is TGTGCCACCTTCGGGGGGGCTGGTGGCTACACCTTC. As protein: CATFGGAGGYTF. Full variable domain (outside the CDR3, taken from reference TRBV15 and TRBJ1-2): DAMVIQNPRYQVTQFGKPVTLSCSQTLNHNVMYWYQQKSSQAPKLLFHYYDKDFNNEADTPDNFQSRRPNTSFCFLDIRSPGLGDTAMYLCATFGGAGGYTFGSGTRLTVV.

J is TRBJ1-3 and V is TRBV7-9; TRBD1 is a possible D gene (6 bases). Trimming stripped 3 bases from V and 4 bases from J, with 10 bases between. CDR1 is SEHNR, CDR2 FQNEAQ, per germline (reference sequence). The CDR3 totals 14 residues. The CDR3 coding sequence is TGTGCCAGCAGCTTCGGGGGGCAAGGAAACACCATATATTTT. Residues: CASSFGGQGNTIYF.